The next 21 T cell receptor beta chains were all read from a single sample in a study of shared clonotypes between healthy human individuals. Produced via immunoSEQ multiplex PCR; TCRdb's table is partial and in-frame only. The sample consists of more than 400,000 clones, 96% of them appearing once. Sequenced material: naive CD4+ T cells sorted from blood. Subset defined: CD45RA+ positively selected. All receptors come from a woman aged 25 to 39 in good health.

This clone was counted only a few times. The rearrangement joins TRBV2 to TRBJ2-2; tentative D call: TRBD2 (5 bases). The CDR3 runs to 15 residues. Germline loops: CDR1 SNHLY, CDR2 FYNNEI. Trimming took 2 bases from V and 6 from J, leaving 13 bases between them. As DNA, the CDR3 is TGTGCCAGCAGTGAACTAGCCTTGGGCGCCGGGGAGCTGTTTTTT. This sequence encodes CASSELALGAGELFF.

This sequence joins TRBV7-2 and TRBJ2-3; D gene uncertain. The germline CDR1 and CDR2 sequences are SGHTA and FQGNSA. V lost 3 bases and J lost 1, with 14 bases in between. The CDR3 is 16 residues long. The CDR3: CASSFGIAAGTDTQYF. DNA of the CDR3: TGTGCCAGCAGCTTTGGAATAGCTGCCGGCACAGATACGCAGTATTTT.

The J gene is TRBJ2-2, the V gene TRBV20-1; D gene ambiguous. This CDR3 spans 10 amino acids. Germline CDR1 DFQATT, CDR2 SNEGSKA (reference sequence). Trimming removed 6 bases at V and 13 bases at J, with 12 bases between. This CDR3 is CSARHGRLFF. For the CDR3, the DNA is TGCAGTGCCCGCCACGGACGGCTGTTTTTT.

The sample holds one count of this clone. V and J are TRBV18 and TRBJ2-7, with TRBD2 identical over 12 bases. The germline V gene encodes CDR1 KGHSH and CDR2 LQKENI. V lost 6 bases and J lost 5; bases outside the gene matches: 5. The CDR3 loop spans 14 amino acids. The CDR3 spells CASSQTSGSNEQYF. The CDR3 bases are TGTGCCAGCTCCCAGACTAGCGGGAGCAACGAGCAGTACTTC.

This clone was counted a single time. The chain employs TRBV2 and TRBJ1-3; 9 bases agree with TRBD1. V was clipped by 6 bases and J by 0 bases; unmatched bases: 0. Per germline, CDR1 SNHLY and CDR2 FYNNEI. The CDR3 runs to 14 residues. The CDR3 spells CASRDRGSGNTIYF. The CDR3 region has the DNA TGTGCCAGCAGGGACAGGGGCTCTGGAAACACCATATATTTT.

V is TRBV6-5 and J is TRBJ2-1; the D is unclear. Germline V gene data show CDR1 as MNHEY and CDR2 as SVGAGI. Trimming stripped 0 bases from V and 5 bases from J, with 8 bases between. The CDR3 totals 14 residues. In DNA form, the CDR3 reads TGTGCCAGCAGTTACTCCGCGCCCAACAATGAGCAGTTCTTC. The encoded protein is CASSYSAPNNEQFF.

V is TRBV7-9 and J is TRBJ2-7, with 7 bases lining up with TRBD1. The J segment lost 7 bases and the V segment lost 5 bases, leaving 14 bases of the junction unmatched. CDR3 length: 15 residues. The germline gives CDR1 SEHNR, CDR2 FQNEAQ (reference sequence). The CDR3 DNA is TGTGCCAGCAGCAAAACAGGGGCCGCGTTAGTGGAGCAGTACTTC. This gives the protein CASSKTGAALVEQYF.

V gene TRBV5-1 combines with J gene TRBJ2-2; 10 bases are a match to TRBD2. Germline V gives CDR1 SGHRS, CDR2 YFSETQ. The CDR3 consists of 16 residues. Trimming removed 0 bases from V and 6 bases from J; junction bases left unmatched: 5. The CDR3 spells CASSLELAGLAGELFF. The CDR3, as DNA: TGCGCCAGCAGCTTGGAACTAGCGGGACTCGCCGGGGAGCTGTTTTTT.

This clone appeared once. The chain is built from TRBV10-1 and TRBJ1-1; TRBD1 might be the D (6 bases). The CDR3 is 13 residues long. The ends were cut back, 6 bases at V and 7 bases at J, with 15 bases in the middle. Looked up from germline, CDR1 is WNHNN and CDR2 is SYGVQD (reference sequence). The DNA for the CDR3 is TGCGCCAGCAGGAGGGACATCACAGGTGAAGCTTTCTTT. It translates to CASRRDITGEAFF.

The chain has TRBV15 and TRBJ2-3; 8 bases line up with TRBD2. The CDR3 sequence is 14 residues long. Germline V gene data show CDR1 as LNHNV and CDR2 as YYDKDF (reference sequence). V lost 5 bases and J lost 10; bases outside the gene matches: 11. This chain's CDR3 is CATSSRLAGTAQYF. CDR3 DNA sequence: TGTGCCACCAGCTCCCGGCTAGCGGGCACAGCGCAGTATTTT.

V gene TRBV5-1 combines with J gene TRBJ2-7; TRBD2 aligns across 7 bases. The CDR3 extends over 12 amino acids. Losses at the gene ends were 4 bases for V and 3 bases for J; bases not matched to a gene: 1. From germline, CDR1 is SGHRS and CDR2 YFSETQ. The CDR3 sequence is CASSRTSYEQYF. The CDR3 region has the DNA TGCGCCAGCAGCCGGACTAGCTACGAGCAGTACTTC.

This chain links TRBV28 with TRBJ1-2; 8 bases are shared with TRBD1. The CDR3 totals 13 residues. In germline, CDR1 is MDHEN, CDR2 SYDVKM. V was clipped by 10 bases and J by 5 bases; unmatched bases: 9. CDR3 nucleotides: TGTGCCACCCGGACAGGGCTGTTTTATGGCTACACCTTC. Protein product: CATRTGLFYGYTF.

The chain joins TRBV4-1 to TRBJ2-1, with a possible D match to TRBD1 (6 bases). There are 15 residues in the CDR3. V lost 6 bases to trimming and J lost 6 bases, with 18 bases between them. In germline, CDR1 is MGHRA, CDR2 YSYEKL. The CDR3 loop is CASRPIGGAGNEQFF. The CDR3, as DNA: TGCGCCAGCAGACCAATTGGGGGCGCGGGCAATGAGCAGTTCTTC.

V and J are TRBV11-3 and TRBJ2-6; D is uncertain. Between the trimmed V and J ends, which lost 4 bases and 0 bases, there was a span of 7 bases. Germline values: CDR1 SGHNT, CDR2 YENEEA. The CDR3 runs to 15 residues. Here the CDR3 DNA reads TGTGCCAGCAGCTCCGGTGACTCTGGGGCCAACGTCCTGACTTTC. Amino acid sequence: CASSSGDSGANVLTF.

The chain employs TRBV27 and TRBJ2-5; 10 nucleotides agree with TRBD1. Germline trimming cut 8 bases from V and 5 bases from J; bases unmatched to any gene: 14. Per germline, CDR1 MNHEY and CDR2 SMNVEV (reference sequence). The CDR3 extends over 16 amino acids. CDR3 bases: TGTGCCAGCTCGGGTATCCGGGACAGGGGATTGGAGACCCAGTACTTC. It yields the protein CASSGIRDRGLETQYF.

The chain couples TRBV6-1 to TRBJ2-2, with D unclear. Trimming removed 8 bases at V and 5 bases at J, with 15 bases between. The CDR3 runs to 14 residues. Germline V lookup: CDR1 MNHNS, CDR2 SASEGT. CDR3 DNA: TGTGCCAGCGACGAACGTTCCTCTACCGGGGAGCTGTTTTTT. Protein product: CASDERSSTGELFF.

In this sample, this clone turned up once. This same CDR3 is encoded by further DNA sequences in the sample. The V call is TRBV27, the J call TRBJ2-2, with D unclear. CDR1 MNHEY and CDR2 SMNVEV come from the germline V gene (reference sequence). V lost 5 bases, J lost 2 bases, and 3 bases lay in between. The CDR3 is made up of 12 amino acids. The CDR3 is CASSKNTGELFF. The CDR3 DNA reads TGTGCCAGCAGTAAAAACACCGGGGAGCTGTTTTTT.

The chain has TRBV7-9 and TRBJ2-2, with 9 bases fitting TRBD1. J was trimmed by 6 bases and V by 1 base; bases with no gene match: 0. CDR3 length equals 14 residues. Per germline, CDR1 SEHNR and CDR2 FQNEAQ (reference sequence). CDR3: CASSLGTGAGELFF. CDR3 nucleotides: TGTGCCAGCAGCTTAGGGACAGGGGCCGGGGAGCTGTTTTTT.

The V call is TRBV5-1, the J call TRBJ2-7; 8 nucleotides align to TRBD2. The CDR3 has 14 amino acids. Germline V gene sequence: CDR1 SGHRS, CDR2 YFSETQ. Germline trimming cut 4 bases from V and 4 bases from J; bases unmatched to any gene: 7. This chain's CDR3 is CASSSSGTAYEQYF. CDR3 bases: TGCGCCAGCAGCAGTAGCGGGACTGCGTACGAGCAGTACTTC.

The rearrangement joins TRBV28 to TRBJ1-2; no clear D gene. This CDR3 has 12 residues. The V and J ends lost 10 bases and 5 bases respectively, with 14 bases between them. The germline V gene encodes CDR1 MDHEN and CDR2 SYDVKM. The chain's CDR3 is CAIGESRYGYTF. The DNA of the CDR3 is TGTGCCATCGGGGAAAGTAGGTATGGCTACACCTTC.

The count of this clone is one. The chain is built from TRBV5-1 and TRBJ2-3; the D is unclear. Trimming removed 0 bases from V and 0 bases from J, with 11 bases in between. CDR3 length: 16 residues. CDR1 and CDR2 from the germline V gene are SGHRS and YFSETQ. Here the CDR3 reads CASSLASRLSTDTQYF. The CDR3, as DNA: TGCGCCAGCAGCTTGGCCTCCCGACTCAGCACAGATACGCAGTATTTT.